This T cell receptor beta chain was documented in a study of T cells after posttransplantation cyclophosphamide. Whole-study findings and limits: Recipient CMV seropositivity and CMV reactivation strongly tracked TRB clonality. Donor-recipient repertoire similarity was low at 1-2 months, rising over year one.

This CDR3 has 11 amino acids. V dropped 6 bases and J dropped 6 bases, with 5 bases sitting between them. CDR1 and CDR2 from the germline V gene are SNHLY and FYNNEI. As for this clone: The antigen is undetermined.

Here immunoSEQ multiplex PCR was the method, and the copy in TCRdb shows in-frame clones only, minus some. The sample has tens of thousands of clones, 93% seen once. This receptor was taken from a woman in her twenties or thirties in good health and a related stem cell transplant donor. Specimen: PBMCs. The rearrangement uses TRBV2 and TRBJ2-2, with D unclear. This CDR3 is CASRVSGELFF. The CDR3 coding sequence is TGTGCCAGCAGAGTCTCCGGGGAGCTGTTTTTT.